This TCR beta chain comes out of a study of Tregs in tolerant kidney transplant recipients. Using immunoSEQ multiplex PCR, the repertoire was profiled, and TCRdb retains in-frame clones only, with some absent. The repertoire holds more than 90,000 clones, with over 85% as singletons. Related graft donors supplied nonmyeloablative bone marrow transplants, and mixed chimerism was transient. Study-wide points: Validation in larger populations is needed because few patients were studied.

Germline V lookup: CDR1 MNHEY, CDR2 SVGAGI. The CDR3 contains 15 residues. The ends lost 8 bases at V and 6 bases at J; junction bases unmatched: 15. In the case of this clone: What it recognizes is unknown.

The V gene is TRBV6-5, the J gene TRBJ2-7; 8 bases agree with TRBD2. The TCR originated in a human patient who received a combined kidney and bone marrow transplant. The T cells may come from the graft donor. Sample: CD4+ T cells from blood (PBMCs), taken 12 months after the transplant. The CDR3 DNA reads TGTGCCAGCGGACGGGGGGGTCAGAGTAGGGCCGAGCAGTACTTC. It yields the protein CASGRGGQSRAEQYF.